These T cell receptor beta chains were read from a single sample in a study of blood T cell repertoires in COVID-19. Libraries were prepared by immunoSEQ multiplex PCR; TCRdb keeps only in-frame clonotypes and omits some of them. The table shows a few hundred thousand clones, with roughly 90% occurring only once. The sequencing input was peripheral blood. The receptors were sampled from a man in his fifties or sixties with acute or convalescent COVID-19. The conserved cysteine and the conserved F or W are not part of the CDR3 here.

J,V,CDR3
TRBJ2-7,TRBV9,ASSVDSRGGEQY
TRBJ1-2,TRBV27,ASSSRTGGYYGYT
TRBJ1-2,TRBV28,ASRSNYGYT
TRBJ1-1,TRBV4-1,ASSQDGTVPWGTEAF
TRBJ2-5,TRBV11-3,ASSFVAGETQY
TRBJ2-3,TRBV7-2,ASRLDRGYTDTQY
TRBJ2-2,TRBV9,ASSVGASGYNTGELF
TRBJ1-1,TRBV30,AWRIGLDTEAF
TRBJ2-7,TRBV28,ASSNPTWSGRAYEQY
TRBJ1-5,TRBV7-8,ASSLWGDRPNQPQH
TRBJ2-7,TRBV5-6,ASSPGGATSSYEQY
TRBJ1-3,TRBV6-5,ASSPTDSGNTIY
TRBJ1-1,TRBV30,AWMRDRNTEAF
TRBJ2-3,TRBV9,ASSVETGGPDTQY
TRBJ1-2,TRBV5-1,ASSLDQGYGYT
TRBJ2-5,TRBV7-9,ASSLVVQDRGRKTQY
TRBJ1-6,TRBV9,ASSVAGRVDNSPLH